Below are 22 T cell receptor beta chains sequenced from a single sample in a study of OX40 agonist ivuxolimab in advanced cancers. Library prep was done by the immunoSEQ multiplex PCR assay. The immuneACCESS repertoire file appears here via TCRdb, limited to in-frame rearrangements. These files lack a portion of the clones; in checked studies, under half of the deficit traces to unresolved V genes, and the cause of the others is not known. Across this sample there are roughly 56,000 clones, with about 82% seen only once. Together, the top ten hold approximately 2.6% of the sample. The input for sequencing was CD4+ or CD8+ T cells sorted from blood, taken in a trial of the OX40 agonist ivuxolimab. The receptor source for this set is an adult with an advanced solid tumor such as melanoma, head and neck, liver or kidney cancer.

This clone was seen a handful of times. The chain carries TRBV5-1 and TRBJ2-5; no clear D gene. Trimming removed 0 bases at V and 1 base at J, with 13 bases between. The CDR3 length is 16 residues. Germline CDR1 is SGHRS and CDR2 is YFSETQ. The CDR3 region is CASSLGLRQSQETQYF. The CDR3, as DNA: TGCGCCAGCAGCTTGGGCCTGAGGCAGAGCCAAGAGACCCAGTACTTC.

The chain is built from TRBV7-2 and TRBJ1-2, with 8 bases aligning to TRBD1. This CDR3 has 13 residues. Losses at the gene ends were 1 base for V and 8 bases for J; bases not matched to a gene: 3. Germline lookup yields CDR1 SGHTA and CDR2 FQGNSA. CDR3 sequence: CASSLDRGNGYTF. The CDR3 DNA reads TGTGCCAGCAGCTTAGACAGGGGGAACGGCTACACCTTC.

This chain connects TRBV28 to TRBJ1-4; D is unresolved. The CDR3 spans 14 residues. Per germline, CDR1 MDHEN and CDR2 SYDVKM. V was pared by 2 bases and J by 5 bases, with 9 bases between. DNA for the CDR3: TGTGCCAGCAGTTTAACCCCCCTGAATGAAAAACTGTTTTTT. It translates to CASSLTPLNEKLFF.

In nucleotides, the CDR3 is TGCAGCGCCGGGGACCTAGACTACGAGCAGTACTTC. Translated: CSAGDLDYEQYF. This chain connects TRBV29-1 to TRBJ2-7; the D call may be TRBD1 or TRBD2 (5 bases each). Trimming left V 7 bases short and J 3 bases short, with 13 bases between. Germline CDR1 reads SQVTM; CDR2 reads ANQGSEA. The CDR3 extends over 12 amino acids.

This clone has a single count. The chain couples TRBV7-2 to TRBJ2-5; possibly TRBD1 or TRBD2 for D (7 bases each). This CDR3 has 14 amino acids. The germline V gene has CDR1 SGHTA and CDR2 FQGNSA. Trimming took off 3 bases at V and 6 bases at J, with 14 bases between the two ends. This chain's CDR3 is CASSLGRGGKTQYF. CDR3 coding DNA: TGTGCCAGCAGCTTGGGCAGGGGGGGTAAGACCCAGTACTTC.

This chain connects TRBV6-1 to TRBJ2-1; TRBD1 agrees at 11 bases. The V and J ends lost 2 bases and 6 bases, in that order; junction bases with no gene match: 6. This CDR3 is 16 amino acids long. CDR1 and CDR2 from the germline V gene are MNHNS and SASEGT. The chain's CDR3 is CASSERGQGAGNEQFF. CDR3 DNA: TGTGCCAGCAGTGAAAGAGGACAGGGGGCCGGCAATGAGCAGTTCTTC.

The chain links TRBV19 to TRBJ2-3; D might be TRBD1 or TRBD2, each matching 5 bases. In germline, CDR1 is LNHDA, CDR2 SQIVND (reference sequence). V shed 6 bases and J shed 4 bases, with 14 bases lying between them. This CDR3 is built from 14 residues. CDR3 region: CASSEGRRPDTQYF. Written as DNA, the CDR3 is TGTGCCAGTAGCGAGGGACGTCGGCCAGATACGCAGTATTTT.

V is TRBV7-9 and J is TRBJ2-2; D is uncertain. Germline V gene lookup returns CDR1 SEHNR and CDR2 FQNEAQ (reference sequence). Trimming took off 1 base at V and 6 bases at J, with 6 bases between the two ends. The CDR3 has 13 residues. The chain's CDR3 is CASSLEASGELFF. The DNA of the CDR3 is TGTGCCAGCAGCTTAGAGGCATCCGGGGAGCTGTTTTTT.

The V and J genes are TRBV18 and TRBJ2-1, with 7 bases aligning to TRBD1. The CDR3 runs 13 residues. Germline CDR1 and CDR2: KGHSH and LQKENI. The ends lost 3 bases at V and 8 bases at J; junction bases unmatched: 4. CDR3 protein: CASSPQGVDEQFF. CDR3 coding DNA: TGTGCCAGCTCACCTCAGGGGGTCGATGAGCAGTTCTTC.

This clone was picked up one time. The chain carries TRBV30 and TRBJ2-2; D tentatively fits TRBD1 or TRBD2 (5 bases each). Germline lookup yields CDR1 GTSNPN and CDR2 SVGIG (reference sequence). Trimming shortened V by 3 bases and J by 0 bases, and 8 bases separated the two germline ends. CDR3 length: 14 residues. CDR3 sequence: CAWRPGPNTGELFF. The CDR3 DNA reads TGTGCCTGGAGGCCGGGGCCGAACACCGGGGAGCTGTTTTTT.

The chain recombines TRBV7-6 with TRBJ1-1; the D gene is possibly TRBD1 (5 bases). V lost 4 bases and J 4 bases, leaving 13 bases between the germline ends. CDR1 is SGHVS, CDR2 FNYEAQ, per germline. The CDR3 contains 14 residues. CDR3 loop: CASSYQDGGTEAFF. The DNA for the CDR3 is TGTGCCAGCAGCTATCAGGATGGGGGCACTGAAGCTTTCTTT.

The chain joins TRBV7-9 to TRBJ2-1; D may match TRBD1 or TRBD2 (5 bases each). Germline CDR1 and CDR2: SEHNR and FQNEAQ (reference sequence). The CDR3 extends over 14 amino acids. V gave up 5 bases and J gave up 5 bases, with 13 bases separating them. The DNA for the CDR3 is TGTGCCAGCAGCCCGGGGCTTTCCCACAATGAGCAGTTCTTC. Its protein is CASSPGLSHNEQFF.

This chain links TRBV7-2 with TRBJ2-3; D is perhaps TRBD2 (6 bases). The CDR3 is 15 amino acids. The V end lost 6 bases, the J end lost 0 bases, and 13 bases lay between the germline ends. CDR1 and CDR2 (germline): SGHTA, FQGNSA. The CDR3 reads CASSNIRGSTDTQYF. As DNA, the CDR3 is TGTGCCAGCAGTAATATACGGGGGAGCACAGATACGCAGTATTTT. The full variable domain, with the rest looked up from reference TRBV7-2 and TRBJ2-3, is GAGVSQSPSNKVTEKGKDVELRCDPISGHTALYWYRQSLGQGLEFLIYFQGNSAPDKSGLPSDRFSAERTGGSVSTLTIQRTQQEDSAVYLCASSNIRGSTDTQYFGPGTRLTVL.

J is TRBJ1-6 and V is TRBV10-3; D not resolved. The V end was cut by 4 bases, the J end by 7 bases, with 14 bases between. The CDR3 is 15 residues long. The germline V gene encodes CDR1 ENHRY and CDR2 SYGVKD. This CDR3 is CAISADGDSNSPLHF. The CDR3 coding sequence is TGTGCCATCAGTGCGGATGGGGATAGCAATTCACCCCTCCACTTT.

The genes are TRBV6-1 and TRBJ2-7; TRBD2 matches at 8 bases. This CDR3 is built from 15 residues. Germline V gene sequence: CDR1 MNHNS, CDR2 SASEGT. After removal of 2 bases from V and 4 bases from J, the junction contained 7 bases not matched to a gene. The CDR3 DNA sequence: TGTGCCAGCAGTGAATTGAACAGCGGGGGTTACGAGCAGTACTTC. It translates to CASSELNSGGYEQYF.

This clone was found once. This chain connects TRBV5-1 to TRBJ1-1, with D possibly being TRBD1 (6 bases). Germline V CDR1 and CDR2: SGHRS, YFSETQ. The ends were cut back, 1 base at V and 3 bases at J, with 7 bases in the middle. The CDR3 spans 13 residues. CDR3 amino acids: CASSLQGHTEAFF. CDR3 bases: TGCGCCAGCAGCTTGCAGGGGCACACTGAAGCTTTCTTT. Filled out from reference TRBV5-1 and TRBJ1-1, the complete variable domain reads KAGVTQTPRYLIKTRGQQVTLSCSPISGHRSVSWYQQTPGQGLQFLFEYFSETQRNKGNFPGRFSGRQFSNSRSEMNVSTLELGDSALYLCASSLQGHTEAFFGQGTRLTVV.

J is TRBJ1-6 and V is TRBV6-5, with D tentatively TRBD1 (6 bases). CDR3 length: 16 residues. The ends were cut back, 2 bases at V and 7 bases at J, with 15 bases in the middle. The V gene's germline CDR1 is MNHEY and CDR2 SVGAGI. DNA for the CDR3: TGTGCCAGCAGTTACGGACCAGGGGATGGCAATTCACCCCTCCACTTT. As protein: CASSYGPGDGNSPLHF.

In its sample, this clone was seen once. The chain employs TRBV27 and TRBJ2-7, with D tentatively TRBD1 or TRBD2 (6 bases each). Trimming took off 4 bases at V and 5 bases at J, with 18 bases between the two ends. CDR3 length: 15 amino acids. The germline gives CDR1 MNHEY, CDR2 SMNVEV (reference sequence). The CDR3 spells CASSSPLLGGHEQYF. The CDR3 DNA reads as TGTGCCAGCAGTTCCCCCCTCTTGGGGGGCCACGAGCAGTACTTC.

J is TRBJ1-6 and V is TRBV6-6; 7 nucleotides line up with TRBD1. CDR3 size: 15 residues. In germline, CDR1 is MNHNY, CDR2 SVGAGI (reference sequence). The ends lost 0 bases at V and 7 bases at J; junction bases unmatched: 3. This chain's CDR3 is CASSYSTGKNSPLHF. CDR3 DNA sequence: TGTGCCAGCAGTTACTCGACAGGGAAGAATTCACCCCTCCACTTT.

This chain connects TRBV6-5 to TRBJ1-1; no definite D call. The germline CDR1 and CDR2 sequences are MNHEY and SVGAGI. CDR3 length equals 13 residues. V shed 5 bases and J shed 7 bases, with 14 bases lying between them. The CDR3 DNA reads TGTGCCAGCAGTGAAGTAGGCCGGGGTGAAGCTTTCTTT. It translates to CASSEVGRGEAFF.

This clone has just a few counts. The V call is TRBV6-1, the J call TRBJ1-2, with D uncertain. Per germline, CDR1 MNHNS and CDR2 SASEGT. The CDR3 loop spans 13 amino acids. V was pared by 6 bases and J by 6 bases, with 14 bases between. The CDR3 coding sequence is TGTGCCAGCAGGGAGACTAATAGAGATGGCTACACCTTC. This gives the protein CASRETNRDGYTF.

V is TRBV5-1 and J is TRBJ2-5; 12 nucleotides match TRBD2. CDR1 is SGHRS, CDR2 YFSETQ, per germline. V was clipped by 0 bases and J by 2 bases; unmatched bases: 2. This CDR3 contains 16 residues. The CDR3 nucleotides are TGCGCCAGCAGCTTGGCCGGGACTAGCGGGCAAGAGACCCAGTACTTC. It specifies CASSLAGTSGQETQYF. Combining the CDR3 with reference TRBV5-1 and TRBJ2-5 gives the whole variable domain KAGVTQTPRYLIKTRGQQVTLSCSPISGHRSVSWYQQTPGQGLQFLFEYFSETQRNKGNFPGRFSGRQFSNSRSEMNVSTLELGDSALYLCASSLAGTSGQETQYFGPGTRLLVL.